The present TCR beta chain was sequenced within a study of sequential checkpoint blockade in melanoma. About the study: Randomization was 1:1 between first-line nivolumab→ipilimumab and ipilimumab→nivolumab. TCRβ was sequenced from DNA of 91 pretreatment tumors. Fewer than 25 patients had tumor biopsies before treatment and at week 13.

The assay was immunoSEQ multiplex PCR, and TCRdb's table has in-frame clones only and misses some. The table shows some 8,800 clones, with under 25% occurring only once. CDR1 is LNHDA, CDR2 SQIVND, per germline (reference sequence). The V gene end was trimmed by 9 bases and the J gene end by 4 bases; junction bases not matched to a gene: 7. This CDR3 contains 14 residues. Treatment given: randomized to nivolumab then ipilimumab (arm A) or the reverse (arm B). DNA-damaging chemotherapy had not been given to any patient beforehand. The sample consisted of tumor tissue (inferred from file names), taken from a patient given nivolumab and ipilimumab in sequence. This TCR derives from a human donor with melanoma. The V call is TRBV19, the J call TRBJ2-3; 10 nucleotides match TRBD1. The CDR3 spells CASRQTGGPDTQYF. The CDR3 nucleotides read TGTGCCAGCAGACAGACAGGGGGCCCAGATACGCAGTATTTT. The full variable domain, with the rest looked up from reference TRBV19 and TRBJ2-3, is DGGITQSPKYLFRKEGQNVTLSCEQNLNHDAMYWYRQDPGQGLRLIYYSQIVNDFQKGDIAEGYSVSREKKESFPLTVTSAQKNPTAFYLCASRQTGGPDTQYFGPGTRLTVL.